One sample yielded the 5 T cell receptor beta chains listed below, sequenced in a study of cytomegalovirus exposure and HLA in healthy donors. The study ran its PCR with 60 Vbeta and 13 Jbeta primers. TCRdb's copy holds only in-frame clones and misses some; the assay was immunoSEQ multiplex PCR. The sample carries 100,000 to 150,000 clones, roughly four fifths recorded once. The sequencing input was PBMCs. These receptors all come from a woman between 55 and 75 years old in good health and CMV-seronegative.

The V and J genes are TRBV25-1 and TRBJ2-7; D might be TRBD2 (6 bases). The CDR3 extends over 12 amino acids. Trimming cost V 4 bases and J 6 bases, with 10 bases left between them. In germline, CDR1 is MGHDK, CDR2 SYGVNS. The CDR3 nucleotides read TGTGCCAGCAGTGTGGAGGGAGGCGAGCAGTACTTC. Protein: CASSVEGGEQYF.

V is TRBV6-4 and J is TRBJ1-2; D gene ambiguous. From germline, CDR1 is MRHNA and CDR2 SNTAGT. The CDR3 is 14 amino acids. Trimming cost V 3 bases and J 8 bases, with 16 bases left between them. The DNA of the CDR3 is TGTGCCAGCAGTGATAGGCCAGGCAATGGAGGCTACACCTTC. It translates to CASSDRPGNGGYTF.

The chain is built from TRBV2 and TRBJ1-1; 11 nucleotides agree with TRBD1. V dropped 7 bases and J dropped 5; count of bases not matched to a gene: 9. The CDR3 extends over 15 amino acids. Per germline, CDR1 SNHLY and CDR2 FYNNEI. As DNA, the CDR3 is TGTGCCAGCACCGAGGACAGGGGGCGCGGAACTGAAGCTTTCTTT. This encodes CASTEDRGRGTEAFF.

By share of the sample, this clone is medium-sized (0.01 to 0.1%). CDR3 in amino acids: CATVGTAKSPEQYF. The CDR3 DNA reads as TGTGCCACCGTCGGGACTGCTAAGTCCCCCGAGCAGTACTTC. The chain employs TRBV2 and TRBJ2-7, with a tentative D call TRBD2 (6 bases). V was pared by 10 bases and J by 6 bases, with 22 bases between. This CDR3 is built from 14 residues. The V gene's germline CDR1 is SNHLY and CDR2 FYNNEI.

V is TRBV9 and J is TRBJ2-4; D may be TRBD2 (6 bases). Between the trimmed V and J ends, which lost 3 bases and 0 bases, there was a span of 7 bases. The CDR3 sequence is 14 residues long. CDR1 is SGDLS, CDR2 YYNGEE, per germline. The CDR3 nucleotides are TGTGCCAGCAGCGCGGGACTAGCCAAAAACATTCAGTACTTC. This translates into CASSAGLAKNIQYF.